The text below deals with one TCR beta chain. The sample originates from a study of blood T cell repertoires in COVID-19. Study-level background: From T cells, B-cell-depleted T cells, or PBMCs came the material, which was cDNA or gDNA.

Clones were read by immunoSEQ multiplex PCR, and TCRdb kept only the in-frame ones, dropping some. The data show 150,000 or so clones, approximately 80% seen once. Trimming pared 3 bases from V and 0 bases from J, leaving 12 bases between. CDR3 length: 16 amino acids. Germline CDR1 reads KGHSH; CDR2 reads LQKENI. The specimen sequenced was peripheral blood. The clonotype was recovered from a woman in her fifties or sixties with COVID-19, enrolled during active disease. The chain combines TRBV18 with TRBJ2-1, with D possibly being TRBD2 (5 bases). CDR3 DNA: TGTGCCAGCTCACCGCCGGGGTCCTACTCCTACAATGAGCAGTTCTTC. Translation gives CASSPPGSYSYNEQFF.